The entry that follows covers one T cell receptor beta chain sequence. Its antigen is as yet unknown. Researchers built TCR beta cDNA using 5'RACE template switching with UMIs. One entry per CDR3 protein, without DNA, is what TCRdb gives after re-calling the 5' RACE reads. The ten top clones account for around 5%, within a sample of 300,000 to 450,000 distinct CDR3 sequences. Germline CDR1 is MNHNS and CDR2 is SASEGT. The CDR3 is 15 amino acids. The data stem from a study of T cells expressing NK-cell markers. For the study at large: The TCR beta repertoires originated in sorted CD3+CD56+NKG2C+, CD3+CD56+NKG2C- and CD3+CD56-NKG2C+ T cells.

Study-level findings and limits: A few of the donors also had these clonotypes leading their CD3+CD56-NKG2C+ fraction. Over 5 donors showed dominant NKG2C+ clonotypes comprising roughly 1.0-7.0% of their CD8+ T cells.

The sample taken for sequencing was blood T cells: a sorted CD56 or NKG2C T cell subset, CD4+ or CD8+ T cells, or bulk PBMC T cells (not recorded which). This chain uses TRBV6-1 with TRBJ1-5; TCRdb calls TRBD1, which cannot be checked without DNA. This TCR was recovered from a man aged 18-70 years in good health. The CDR3 region is CASSDRQGYNQPQHF.